The clone carrying this TCR beta chain was recorded at least ten times. This record belongs to a study of naive and memory T cell subsets. The CDR3 covers 15 residues. Germline-derived CDR1 and CDR2 are DFQATT and SNEGSKA (reference sequence). V shed 5 bases and J 4 bases; nucleotides not matched to a gene: 13. Both TRBC1 and TRBC2 were covered by a beta constant-region primer of two equimolar oligonucleotides. TCRdb analysed the UMI-ligation and nested PCR reads with MiXCR anew, one entry per CDR3 protein. The sample has 77,000 or so distinct CDR3 sequences; approximately 14% are singletons. This receptor was identified in a human donor in good health. The sample consisted of central memory CD4+ T cells from blood. The chain uses TRBV20-1 and TRBJ2-7; 8 nucleotides match TRBD2. CDR3 sequence: CSAQLAAGSLYEQYF. CDR3 nucleotide sequence: TGCAGTGCTCAACTAGCGGCGGGGTCCCTGTACGAGCAGTACTTC.